These 21 T cell receptor beta chains were sequenced from one sample in a study of vaccination effects on CD4 cells after COVID-19. Subsequent to a culture period of less than twelve days, CD4+ T cells were isolated. Each person got two doses of an mRNA SARS-CoV-2 vaccine, BNT162b2 or mRNA-1273. Repertoires were generated with immunoSEQ multiplex PCR, while TCRdb's copy carries only in-frame clones and drops some. The sample yields 45,000 to 65,000 clones, 78% seen once. No antigens are known for them. The sample consisted of CD4+ T cells from PBMCs cultured without peptide, taken after COVID-19 vaccination. The origin of the receptors is a human donor who received a COVID-19 vaccine.

The V and J genes are TRBV10-3 and TRBJ1-1; TRBD1 agrees at 9 bases. Per the germline V gene, CDR1 is ENHRY and CDR2 is SYGVKD. V gave up 5 bases and J gave up 3 bases; unmatched junction bases: 28. This CDR3 comprises 22 residues. The CDR3 loop reads CAISPHPGVGLSTGGEDTEAFF. The DNA of the CDR3 is TGTGCCATCAGTCCTCACCCTGGGGTTGGGTTATCAACAGGGGGCGAGGACACTGAAGCTTTCTTT.

V is TRBV4-2 and J is TRBJ1-2; D is possibly TRBD1 (6 bases). The germline V gene encodes CDR1 LGHNA and CDR2 YNFKEQ. The CDR3 runs 16 residues. Trimming stripped 4 bases from V and 4 bases from J, with 19 bases between. CDR3 protein: CASSRSEGVAIYGYTF. In DNA form, the CDR3 reads TGTGCCAGCAGCCGGTCGGAGGGGGTGGCTATCTATGGCTACACCTTC.

The chain recombines TRBV7-2 with TRBJ2-1; 7 nucleotides match TRBD2. V shed 2 bases and J 3 bases; nucleotides not matched to a gene: 13. Germline CDR1 reads SGHTA; CDR2 reads FQGNSA. The CDR3 contains 18 residues. The CDR3 bases are TGTGCCAGCAGCTTATACGGCGGGGGTGACTCCATCTACAATGAGCAGTTCTTC. Translating it yields CASSLYGGGDSIYNEQFF.

The rearrangement joins TRBV20-1 to TRBJ2-3, with D hard to call. Germline CDR1 is DFQATT and CDR2 is SNEGSKA (reference sequence). Trimming removed 3 bases at V and 0 bases at J, with 7 bases between. There are 13 residues in the CDR3. The CDR3 coding sequence is TGCAGTGCTAGTTTGATTAGCACAGATACGCAGTATTTT. This gives the protein CSASLISTDTQYF.

The CDR3 sequence: CASSQGRGLTSGNTIYF. The CDR3 DNA reads TGCGCCAGCAGCCAAGGTCGGGGACTGACCTCTGGAAACACCATATATTTT. This chain joins TRBV4-1 and TRBJ1-3; possibly TRBD1 for D (5 bases). V was trimmed by 1 base and J by 0 bases, leaving 13 bases between them. The CDR3 runs 17 residues. CDR1 and CDR2 from the germline V gene are MGHRA and YSYEKL.

This clone was seen once. The chain uses TRBV4-2 and TRBJ2-7, with D perhaps matching TRBD2 (5 bases). The CDR3 extends over 15 amino acids. Germline-derived CDR1 and CDR2 are LGHNA and YNFKEQ. V lost 0 bases and J lost 3, with 12 bases in between. CDR3: CASSQDLRGDYEQYF. DNA for the CDR3: TGTGCCAGCAGCCAAGACCTCCGGGGTGACTACGAGCAGTACTTC.

The V gene is TRBV9, the J gene TRBJ2-5; weak D call: TRBD1 (6 bases). CDR3 length equals 15 residues. The V end lost 0 bases, the J end lost 5 bases, and 14 bases lay between the germline ends. Germline CDR1 reads SGDLS; CDR2 reads YYNGEE. The CDR3: CASSVESGDGETQYF. CDR3 nucleotides: TGTGCCAGCAGCGTAGAATCAGGGGATGGGGAGACCCAGTACTTC.

This clone was seen a few times. The rearrangement joins TRBV7-9 to TRBJ1-5; D is perhaps TRBD1 (5 bases). Germline CDR1 SEHNR, CDR2 FQNEAQ (reference sequence). The CDR3 has 14 residues. V was cut by 4 bases and J by 7 bases, with 14 bases left in between. The CDR3 DNA sequence: TGTGCCAGCAGCTCGGGGGGTCTACGGCAGCCCCAGCATTTT. This codes for CASSSGGLRQPQHF.

The rearrangement uses TRBV3-1 (or the pseudogene TRBV3-2) and TRBJ1-5; no definite D call. This CDR3 is built from 13 residues. Trimming left V 0 bases short and J 5 bases short, with 5 bases between. Germline CDR1 is LGHDT and CDR2 is YNNKEL (reference sequence). CDR3 in DNA: TGTGCCAGCAGCCAAGACGGTCATCAGCCCCAGCATTTT. It specifies CASSQDGHQPQHF.

The chain recombines TRBV7-6 with TRBJ1-5; D not certain. The CDR3 is made up of 14 amino acids. Per germline, CDR1 SGHVS and CDR2 FNYEAQ. Trimming pared 5 bases from V and 6 bases from J, leaving 14 bases between. Here the CDR3 reads CASSPPGVPQPQHF. The CDR3 nucleotides are TGTGCCAGCAGCCCCCCCGGGGTCCCTCAGCCCCAGCATTTT.

This clone was observed a handful of times. The CDR3 spells CAIRRGRNTGELFF. The CDR3 coding sequence is TGTGCCATCCGACGGGGCAGAAACACCGGGGAGCTGTTTTTT. The V and J genes are TRBV2 and TRBJ2-2; either TRBD1 or TRBD2 may fit D (5 bases each). The CDR3 is 14 amino acids. From germline, CDR1 is SNHLY and CDR2 FYNNEI. V lost 10 bases to trimming and J lost 2 bases, with 14 bases between them.

In this sample, this clone turned up a few times. The chain uses TRBV18 and TRBJ1-5; D is ambiguous. The V gene lost 3 bases and the J gene lost 4 bases, with 7 bases spanning the gap. CDR3 size: 13 residues. CDR1 KGHSH and CDR2 LQKENI come from the germline V gene. The CDR3 loop is CASSPAPNQPQHF. The CDR3 DNA sequence: TGTGCCAGCTCACCGGCACCAAATCAGCCCCAGCATTTT.

The chain has TRBV7-8 and TRBJ1-1; tentative D call: TRBD1 (6 bases). CDR1 is SGHVS, CDR2 FQNEAQ, per germline. The CDR3 sequence is 17 residues long. Trimming pared 7 bases from V and 10 bases from J, leaving 31 bases between. The CDR3 spells CASNPRTARDGAGGAFF. The CDR3 nucleotides read TGTGCCAGCAACCCTAGGACAGCCCGGGATGGGGCTGGGGGAGCTTTCTTT. The full variable domain, rest sourced from reference TRBV7-8 and TRBJ1-1, is GAGVSQSPRYKVAKRGQDVALRCDPISGHVSLFWYQQALGQGPEFLTYFQNEAQLDKSGLPSDRFFAERPEGSVSTLKIQRTQQEDSAVYLCASNPRTARDGAGGAFFGQGTRLTVV.

The count of this clone is one. The chain is built from TRBV7-2 and TRBJ1-2; no clear D gene. The length of the CDR3 is 16 residues. CDR1 is SGHTA, CDR2 FQGNSA, per germline. Trimming cost V 1 base and J 4 bases, with 16 bases left between them. The CDR3 here is CASSLVAVAWGYGYTF. DNA for the CDR3: TGTGCCAGCAGCTTAGTTGCTGTCGCCTGGGGCTATGGCTACACCTTC.

This clone turned up a few times. This chain uses TRBV7-8 with TRBJ1-2; D might be TRBD1 (5 bases). This CDR3 has 13 amino acids. Germline V lookup: CDR1 SGHVS, CDR2 FQNEAQ. V was pared by 3 bases and J by 4 bases, with 9 bases between. The CDR3 DNA reads as TGTGCCAGCAGCTTGACAGCGATCTATGGCTACACCTTC. Translation: CASSLTAIYGYTF.

The rearrangement uses TRBV6-5 and TRBJ1-1, with D hard to call. V dropped 0 bases and J dropped 1 base, with 9 bases sitting between them. Germline loops: CDR1 MNHEY, CDR2 SVGAGI. This CDR3 contains 15 residues. As DNA, the CDR3 is TGTGCCAGCAGTTACTCGAACCGGGGGAACACTGAAGCTTTCTTT. Protein sequence: CASSYSNRGNTEAFF.

The chain is built from TRBV4-1 and TRBJ2-1; no clear D gene. In germline, CDR1 is MGHRA, CDR2 YSYEKL. The CDR3 is made up of 13 amino acids. V lost 2 bases, J lost 6 bases, and 8 bases lay in between. The CDR3 DNA follows: TGCGCCAGCAGCCAAAGGCTACTCAATGAGCAGTTCTTC. Protein sequence: CASSQRLLNEQFF.

CDR3 nucleotides: TGTGCCAGCGGTCAGGGGGCTCGGGGCTACACCTTC. Amino acids: CASGQGARGYTF. The chain links TRBV12-3 or TRBV12-4 to TRBJ1-2, with 8 positions matching TRBD1. After removal of 8 bases from V and 8 bases from J, the junction contained 7 bases not matched to a gene. The CDR3 consists of 12 residues.

J is TRBJ1-6 and V is TRBV27, with TRBD1 matching 7 bases. Germline loops: CDR1 MNHEY, CDR2 SMNVEV (reference sequence). The V and J ends lost 4 bases and 10 bases, in that order; junction bases with no gene match: 13. The CDR3 runs 16 residues. CDR3 sequence reads: CASSSSLVGGRSPLHF. The CDR3 region has the DNA TGTGCCAGCAGTTCTTCATTAGTAGGGGGCAGGTCACCCCTCCACTTT.

This chain joins TRBV28 and TRBJ1-2; D is possibly TRBD1 (6 bases). The germline CDR1 and CDR2 sequences are MDHEN and SYDVKM. Trimming took off 2 bases at V and 0 bases at J, with 10 bases between the two ends. This CDR3 region has 15 residues. This CDR3 is CASSLGGASNYGYTF. CDR3 bases: TGTGCCAGCAGTTTAGGGGGGGCGTCTAACTATGGCTACACCTTC.

V usage is TRBV27 and J usage is TRBJ1-3; 7 bases match TRBD1. The CDR3 spans 15 residues. V trimming: 4 bases; J trimming: 0 bases; junction bases outside the gene matches: 3. CDR1 is MNHEY and CDR2 is SMNVEV in the germline V gene (reference sequence). Here the CDR3 DNA reads TGTGCCAGCAGTTCCGCAGGGGGCTCTGGAAACACCATATATTTT. Translating it yields CASSSAGGSGNTIYF.